The clone carrying this T cell receptor beta chain was observed a single time. One end of the junction fails to match germline, which may point to a read error. The authors amplified TCR beta CDR3 regions, and they did so from RNA transcripts for repertoire sequencing. Second-round multiplex PCR came after first-round RT-PCR with HTBI primers. MiXCR, run by TCRdb on the multiplex PCR reads, gives a single entry per CDR3 protein. The table lists about 740,000 distinct CDR3 sequences, 40% of them singletons, with roughly 46% in the top ten. The sample is drawn from a study of Graves' ophthalmopathy and Graves' hyperthyroidism. On the study more broadly: Peripheral blood was collected at initial diagnosis, before any treatment.

The CDR3 length is 14 residues. Germline CDR1 is SEHNR and CDR2 is FQNEAQ (reference sequence). This clonotype was sampled from an adult man with Graves' ophthalmopathy. Sequenced: peripheral blood. The chain combines TRBV7-9 with TRBJ2-6; TRBD2 matches 11 bases. The CDR3 sequence is CASRISGGANVMTF. The CDR3 nucleotides are TGTGCCAGCAGGATTAGCGGGGGGGCCAACGTCATGACTTTC.